The entry below gives a single TCR beta chain sequence along with its context. Its antigen is unidentified. The CDR3 is 17 residues long. Per the germline V gene, CDR1 is MDHEN and CDR2 is SYDVKM. V shed 6 bases and J shed 0 bases, with 18 bases lying between them. TCRdb re-analysed the 5' RACE reads in MiXCR, keeping a single row per CDR3 protein. The sample includes about 5,700 distinct CDR3 sequences, around 34% of them seen just once. General observations from the study: The larger-cohort validation was restricted to a single TCR beta V-J rearrangement rather than whole repertoires.

The specimen sequenced was naive CD4+ T cells sorted from a lymph node. Subset of the sample: naive CD4+ T cells, CD4+CD45RA+CD25-. This sequence joins TRBV28 and TRBJ1-3; possibly TRBD1 for D (6 bases). The receptor was isolated from a female donor with breast cancer. The CDR3 nucleotides are TGTGCCAGCAGCGAAGTCCGGACAGTCATCTCTGGAAACACCATATATTTT. Amino acid sequence: CASSEVRTVISGNTIYF.